This TCR beta chain was profiled in a study of T cell responses to AZD1222 COVID-19 vaccine. In the study overall: Second doses that came at about 4 or about 12 weeks were put together. Findings and caveats of the study: With two AZD1222 doses given, Spike-specific TCR breadth and depth both rose.

The CDR3 length is 14 residues. Between the trimmed V and J ends, which lost 0 bases and 9 bases, there was a span of 12 bases. Germline CDR1 and CDR2: KGHSH and LQKENI. Assay: immunoSEQ multiplex PCR; the TCRdb copy retains only in-frame clones and omits some. The data show 70,000 or so clones, about 87% seen once. Note on this clone: Antigen: not known.

The source was peripheral blood, collected on day 0 of AZD1222 vaccination. This sequence was found in an adult in good health. The rearrangement links TRBV18 to TRBJ2-1; D uncertain. The CDR3 is CASSPPQDRTEQFF. CDR3 bases: TGTGCCAGCTCACCACCTCAGGATCGGACTGAGCAGTTCTTC. Using reference TRBV18 and TRBJ2-1 for the parts outside the CDR3, the full variable domain is NAGVMQNPRHLVRRRGQEARLRCSPMKGHSHVYWYRQLPEEGLKFMVYLQKENIIDESGMPKERFSAEFPKEGPSILRIQQVVRGDSAAYFCASSPPQDRTEQFFGPGTRLTVL.